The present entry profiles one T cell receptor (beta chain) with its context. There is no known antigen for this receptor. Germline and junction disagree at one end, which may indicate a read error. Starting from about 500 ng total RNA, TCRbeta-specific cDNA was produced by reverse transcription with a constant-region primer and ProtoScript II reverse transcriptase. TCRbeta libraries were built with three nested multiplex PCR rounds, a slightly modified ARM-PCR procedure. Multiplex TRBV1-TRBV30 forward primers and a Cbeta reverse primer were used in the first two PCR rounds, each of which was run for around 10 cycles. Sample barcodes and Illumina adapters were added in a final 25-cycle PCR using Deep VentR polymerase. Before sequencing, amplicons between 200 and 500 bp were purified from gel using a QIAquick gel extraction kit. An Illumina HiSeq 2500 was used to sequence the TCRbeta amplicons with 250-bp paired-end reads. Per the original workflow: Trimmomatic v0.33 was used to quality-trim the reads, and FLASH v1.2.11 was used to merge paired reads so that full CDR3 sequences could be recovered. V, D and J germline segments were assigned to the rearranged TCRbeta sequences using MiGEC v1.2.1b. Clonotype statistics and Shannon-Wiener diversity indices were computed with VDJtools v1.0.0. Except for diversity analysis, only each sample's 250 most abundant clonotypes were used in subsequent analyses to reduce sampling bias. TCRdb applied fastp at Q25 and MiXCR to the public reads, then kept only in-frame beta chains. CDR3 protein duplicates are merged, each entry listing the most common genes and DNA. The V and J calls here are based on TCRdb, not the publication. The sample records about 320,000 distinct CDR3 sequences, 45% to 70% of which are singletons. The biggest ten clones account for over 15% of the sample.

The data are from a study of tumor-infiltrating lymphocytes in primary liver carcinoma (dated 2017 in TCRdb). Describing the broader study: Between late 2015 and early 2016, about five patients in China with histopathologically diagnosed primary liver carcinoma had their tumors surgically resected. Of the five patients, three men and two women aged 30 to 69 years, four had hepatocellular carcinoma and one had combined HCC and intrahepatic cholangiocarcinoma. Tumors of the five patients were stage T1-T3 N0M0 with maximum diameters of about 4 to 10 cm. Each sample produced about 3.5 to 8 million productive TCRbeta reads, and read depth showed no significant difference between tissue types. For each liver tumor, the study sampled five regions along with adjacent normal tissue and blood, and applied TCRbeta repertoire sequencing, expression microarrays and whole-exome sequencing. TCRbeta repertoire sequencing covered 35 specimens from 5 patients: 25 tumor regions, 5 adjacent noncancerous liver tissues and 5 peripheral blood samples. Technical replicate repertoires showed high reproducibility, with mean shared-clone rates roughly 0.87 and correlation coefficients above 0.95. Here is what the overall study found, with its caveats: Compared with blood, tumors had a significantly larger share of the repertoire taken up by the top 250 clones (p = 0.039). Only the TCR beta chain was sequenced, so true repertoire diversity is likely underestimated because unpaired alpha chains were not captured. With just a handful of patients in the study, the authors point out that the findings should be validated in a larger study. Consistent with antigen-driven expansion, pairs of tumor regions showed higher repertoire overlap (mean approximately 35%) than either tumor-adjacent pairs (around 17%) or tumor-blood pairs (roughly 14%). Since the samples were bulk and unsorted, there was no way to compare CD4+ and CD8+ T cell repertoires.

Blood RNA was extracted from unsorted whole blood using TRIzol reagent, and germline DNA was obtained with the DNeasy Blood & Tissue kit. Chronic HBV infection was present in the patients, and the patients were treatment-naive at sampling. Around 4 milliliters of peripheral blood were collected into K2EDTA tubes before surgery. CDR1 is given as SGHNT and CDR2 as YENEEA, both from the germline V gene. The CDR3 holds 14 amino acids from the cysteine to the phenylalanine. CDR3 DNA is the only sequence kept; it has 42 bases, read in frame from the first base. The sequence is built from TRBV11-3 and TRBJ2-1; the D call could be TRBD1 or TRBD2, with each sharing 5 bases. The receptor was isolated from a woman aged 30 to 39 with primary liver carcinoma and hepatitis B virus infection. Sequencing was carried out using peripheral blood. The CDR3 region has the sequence CASSRGASQNEQFF. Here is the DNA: TGTGCCAGCTCCCGGGGCGCGAGTCAGAATGAACAGTTCTTC.